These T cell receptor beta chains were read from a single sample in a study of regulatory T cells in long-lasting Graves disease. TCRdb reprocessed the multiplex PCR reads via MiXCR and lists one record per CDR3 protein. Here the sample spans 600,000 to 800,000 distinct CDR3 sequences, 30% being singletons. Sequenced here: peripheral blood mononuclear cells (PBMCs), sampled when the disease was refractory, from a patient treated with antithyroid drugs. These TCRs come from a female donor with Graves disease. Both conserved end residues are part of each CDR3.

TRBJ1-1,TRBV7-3,CASSQGFLGQGPMNTEAFF
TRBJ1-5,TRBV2,CASKGASNQPQHF
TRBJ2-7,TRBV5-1,CASSQLAALDEQYF
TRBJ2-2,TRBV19,CASRHGLAGDTGELFF
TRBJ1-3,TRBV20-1,CSARTGGLGNTIYF
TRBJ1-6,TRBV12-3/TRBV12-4,CASSARAPGENSPLHF
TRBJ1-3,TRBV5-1,CASSSTAEGIGNTIYF
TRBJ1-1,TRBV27,CASSLLPNTEAFF
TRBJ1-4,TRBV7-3,CASSFGIGEKLFF
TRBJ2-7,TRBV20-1,CSARDPFLAGDYEQYF
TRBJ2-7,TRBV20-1,CSAERTSGTYEQYF
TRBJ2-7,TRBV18,CASSPDPRNEQYF
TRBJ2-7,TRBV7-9,CASSLRSSDSYEQYF
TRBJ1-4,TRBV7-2,CASSLPPLEKLFF
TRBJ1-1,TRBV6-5,CASSYFGTANTEAFF
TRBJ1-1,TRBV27,CASRIMTGTGHTEAFF
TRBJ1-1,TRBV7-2,CASSLALGAAEAFF
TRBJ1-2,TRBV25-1,CASSDRGNGYTF
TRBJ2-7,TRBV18,CASSRNRDSYEQYF
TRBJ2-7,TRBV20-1,CSATGTRRPGEMIDEQYF
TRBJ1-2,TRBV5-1,CASSLEGQGHGYTF
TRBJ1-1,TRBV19,CASILRENTEAFF
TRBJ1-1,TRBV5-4,CASSLVGVGSTEAFF
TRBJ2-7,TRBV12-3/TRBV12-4,CASSLAGRVDEQYF
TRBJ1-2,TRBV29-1,CSGRTVLDYGYTF